Described below is a single T cell receptor beta chain sequence and its context. This clone was observed a handful of times. Which antigen it targets is not known. Base quality data are lacking; no much larger clone is found one base away. The data derive from a study of a mutant IDH1 vaccine in newly diagnosed glioma (dated by TCRdb to 2020 to 2022). Broadly, across the study: Vaccination was initiated 4-6 weeks after radiotherapy alone, or concurrently with temozolomide cycles in the chemotherapy-containing groups. Of the 25 to 35 treated patients, approximately 60% were male and around 40% were female, and a mean age of roughly 41 years was recorded. Prior to enrollment, patients had been given standard therapy consisting of radiotherapy alone, temozolomide alone, or radiochemotherapy with temozolomide, with the combination given to most patients. Visit V12 was the week-35 safety follow-up and visit V13 was the week-47 end of study. Six visits were used for peripheral blood collection: V03 (baseline), V05, V07, V10, V12 and V13. For exploratory analyses, fewer than 30 treated patients had longitudinal TCRB deep sequencing done wherever samples were available.

Overall study outcomes, separate from this receptor: According to the authors, sample limitations meant that analyses of patient blood samples could not be reproduced. Vaccine-induced immune responses across multiple MHC alleles were detected in about 92% of patients. Selection of PBMC samples for TCRB deep sequencing was based on availability. Changes in the top peripheral T cell clonotypes picked up by TCRB sequencing did not appear to be linked to pseudoprogression.

Explained via the paper, the time point label denotes: week 35, safety follow-up. A 20-mer mutant IDH1 peptide at 300 micrograms in Montanide made up each vaccine dose, which was injected subcutaneously together with topical imiquimod. Eight vaccinations were administered to patients in weeks 1, 3, 5, 7, 11, 15, 19 and 23, corresponding to visits V03 through V10. All donors had newly diagnosed IDH1-mutant astrocytomas of WHO grade 3 or 4 that showed loss of nuclear ATRX. The samples were drawn from NOA16, a multicentre, single-arm, open-label phase I trial in Germany that tested a mutant IDH1 peptide vaccine in humans for the first time. Genomic DNA for TCRB sequencing was isolated from EDTA blood with the DNeasy Blood and Tissue Kit. Library construction relied on the immunoSEQ multiplex PCR assay. The hsTCRB Kit was used according to the manufacturer's protocol to amplify rearranged TCR beta chain sequences. TCRB libraries were sequenced on an Illumina MiSeq. The study's processing was this. The kit vendor's proprietary platform handled demultiplexing, trimming and gene mapping. TCRdb holds this immuneACCESS table with in-frame rearrangements only. Some clones are missing; in checked studies, unresolved V genes explain under half, and the rest has no known cause. V and J calls and clone size are those listed in that table; D and trimming were worked out from the DNA. Counted in this sample were over 35,000 clones; approximately 83% of them appeared once. The ten largest clonotypes hold roughly 5.6% of the sample.

This TCR derives from a woman aged 50 to 60 with glioma. The source material was PBMCs, sampled from a glioma patient whose treatment included an IDH1 peptide vaccine.

The nucleotides read TGTGCCAGCAGTCGGGACAGGGTGGAAGCTTTCTTT. This yields the protein CASSRDRVEAFF. The receptor chain draws on TRBV6-1 and TRBJ1-1; TRBD1 lines up with 9 middle nucleotides. Measured from the cysteine to the phenylalanine, the CDR3 is 12 residues long. Only the CDR3 DNA stays, 36 bases, in frame from base 1. CDR1 and CDR2, per the germline V gene, are MNHNS and SASEGT. Relative to germline, V is missing 5 bases and J is missing 8 bases, with 3 bases of the junction outside any gene match.